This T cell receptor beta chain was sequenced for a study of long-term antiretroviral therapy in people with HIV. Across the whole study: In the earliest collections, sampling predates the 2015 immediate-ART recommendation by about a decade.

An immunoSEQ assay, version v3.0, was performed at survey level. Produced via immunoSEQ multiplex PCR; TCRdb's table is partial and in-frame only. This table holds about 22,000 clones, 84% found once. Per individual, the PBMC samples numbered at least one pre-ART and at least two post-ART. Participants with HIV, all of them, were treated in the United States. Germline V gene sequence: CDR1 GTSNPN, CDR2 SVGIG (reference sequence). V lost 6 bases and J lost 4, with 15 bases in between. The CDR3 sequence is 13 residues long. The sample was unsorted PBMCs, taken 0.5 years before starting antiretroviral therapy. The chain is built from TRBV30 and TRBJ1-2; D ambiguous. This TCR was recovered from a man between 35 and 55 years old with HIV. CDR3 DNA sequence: TGTGCCTGTTATCGGGCAGCGACCTATGGCTACACCTTC. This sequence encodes CACYRAATYGYTF. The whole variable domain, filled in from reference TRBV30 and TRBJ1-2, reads SQTIHQWPATLVQPVGSPLSLECTVEGTSNPNLYWYRQAAGRGLQLLFYSVGIGQISSEVPQNLSASRPQDRQFILSSKKLLLSDSGFYLCACYRAATYGYTFGSGTRLTVV.